This TCR beta chain was profiled in a study of T cell responses to AZD1222 COVID-19 vaccine. Study findings and constraints: Close to half of spike-specific TCRs reportedly recognize unmutated variant regions. The donor group comprised mostly white British people and more females; the analysis possibly underestimated clonal diversity. Only six or seven AZD1222 recipients tested seropositive at baseline. Spike-specific TCR breadth and depth both grew after two AZD1222 doses.

Germline CDR1 and CDR2: SEHNR and FQNEAQ (reference sequence). Trimming shortened V by 1 base and J by 4 bases, and 16 bases separated the two germline ends. The CDR3 runs 16 residues. With respect to this clone: The antigen remains undetermined.

Clones were sequenced by immunoSEQ multiplex PCR, and TCRdb holds only the in-frame ones, with some missing. The data hold about 120,000 clones, with about nine tenths observed a single time. This chain joins TRBV7-9 and TRBJ2-5; tentative D call: TRBD2 (7 bases). The input for sequencing was peripheral blood, taken on day 0 of AZD1222 vaccination. This clonotype was sampled from an adult in good health. The CDR3 DNA reads as TGTGCCAGCAGCTTAGTTGGTGGGGGGGCCTCAGAGACCCAGTACTTC. The encoded protein is CASSLVGGGASETQYF.